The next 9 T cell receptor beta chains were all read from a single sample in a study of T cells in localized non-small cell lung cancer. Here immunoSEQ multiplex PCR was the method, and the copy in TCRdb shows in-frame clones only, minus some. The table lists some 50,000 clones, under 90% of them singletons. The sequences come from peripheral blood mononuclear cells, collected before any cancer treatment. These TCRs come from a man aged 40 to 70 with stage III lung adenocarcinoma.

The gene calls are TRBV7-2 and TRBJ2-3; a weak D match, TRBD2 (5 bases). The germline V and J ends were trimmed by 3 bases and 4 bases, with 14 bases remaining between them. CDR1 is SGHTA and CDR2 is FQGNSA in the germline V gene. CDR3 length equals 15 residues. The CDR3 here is CASSLRLPRADTQYF. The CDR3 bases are TGTGCCAGCAGCTTGAGACTACCTCGCGCAGATACGCAGTATTTT. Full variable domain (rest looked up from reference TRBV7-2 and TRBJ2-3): GAGVSQSPSNKVTEKGKDVELRCDPISGHTALYWYRQSLGQGLEFLIYFQGNSAPDKSGLPSDRFSAERTGGSVSTLTIQRTQQEDSAVYLCASSLRLPRADTQYFGPGTRLTVL.

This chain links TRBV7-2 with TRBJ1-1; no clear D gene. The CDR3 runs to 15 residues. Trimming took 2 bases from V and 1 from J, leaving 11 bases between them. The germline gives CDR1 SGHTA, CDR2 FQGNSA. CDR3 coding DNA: TGTGCCAGCAGCTTAATGAGTCGAGGGAACACTGAAGCTTTCTTT. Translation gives CASSLMSRGNTEAFF.

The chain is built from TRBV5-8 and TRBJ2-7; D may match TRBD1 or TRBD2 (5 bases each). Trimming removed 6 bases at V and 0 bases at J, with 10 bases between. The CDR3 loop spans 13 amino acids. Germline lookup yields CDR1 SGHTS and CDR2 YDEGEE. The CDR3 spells CASNPGTSYEQYF. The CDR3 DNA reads TGTGCCAGCAACCCCGGGACCTCCTACGAGCAGTACTTC.

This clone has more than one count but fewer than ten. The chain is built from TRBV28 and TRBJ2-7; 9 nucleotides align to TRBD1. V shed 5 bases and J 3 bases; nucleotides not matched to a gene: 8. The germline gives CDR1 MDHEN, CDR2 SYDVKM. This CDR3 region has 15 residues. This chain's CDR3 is CASSPPGQGLYEQYF. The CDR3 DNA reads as TGTGCCAGCAGTCCCCCGGGACAGGGCCTCTACGAGCAGTACTTC.

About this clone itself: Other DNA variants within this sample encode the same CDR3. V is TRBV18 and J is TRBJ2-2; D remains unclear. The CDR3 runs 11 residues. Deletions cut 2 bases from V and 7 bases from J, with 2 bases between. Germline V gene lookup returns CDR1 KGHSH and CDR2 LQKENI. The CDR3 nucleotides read TGTGCCAGCTCACCAGGCGGGGAGCTGTTTTTT. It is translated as CASSPGGELFF.

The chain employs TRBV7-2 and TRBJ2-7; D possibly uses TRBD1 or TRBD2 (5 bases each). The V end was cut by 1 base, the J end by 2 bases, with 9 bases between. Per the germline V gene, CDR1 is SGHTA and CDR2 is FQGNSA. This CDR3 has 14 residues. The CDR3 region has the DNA TGTGCCAGCAGCTTAGTCCGGGACCCCTACGAGCAGTACTTC. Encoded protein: CASSLVRDPYEQYF.

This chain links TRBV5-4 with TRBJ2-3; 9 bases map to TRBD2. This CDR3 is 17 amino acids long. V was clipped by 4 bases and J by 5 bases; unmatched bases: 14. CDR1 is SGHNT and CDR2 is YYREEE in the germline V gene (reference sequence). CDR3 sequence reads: CASSHRLGISGGDTQYF. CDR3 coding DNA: TGTGCCAGCAGCCACCGACTAGGGATTAGCGGGGGAGATACGCAGTATTTT.

The CDR3 bases are TGTGCCAGCACAAAACAGGAGACGAACACTGAAGCTTTCTTT. Translated, it gives CASTKQETNTEAFF. The J gene is TRBJ1-1, the V gene TRBV25-1, with TRBD1 as a possible D gene (5 bases). The ends were cut back, 7 bases at V and 1 base at J, with 13 bases in the middle. Germline V gene sequence: CDR1 MGHDK, CDR2 SYGVNS. This CDR3 spans 14 amino acids.

The CDR3 spells CASSLDRHNEQFF. CDR3 bases: TGTGCCAGCAGCTTGGACAGGCACAATGAGCAGTTCTTC. V usage is TRBV11-3 and J usage is TRBJ2-1; 7 nucleotides agree with TRBD1. Per germline, CDR1 SGHNT and CDR2 YENEEA. The CDR3 length is 13 residues. J gave up 5 bases and V 3 bases, and 1 base lay outside the gene matches.